The present T cell receptor beta chain was sequenced within a study of shared clonotypes between healthy human individuals. Study-wide results and limits: Even with large depth, rarefaction showed that sorted-subset sequencing was incomplete.

The protocol was immunoSEQ multiplex PCR, while the TCRdb copy is restricted to in-frame clones and leaves out a portion. The repertoire has over 2,000,000 clones, approximately 92% of them found once; the top ten carry more than 1.5%. Comments on this clone: Its specificity is not known.

V shed 3 bases and J shed 7 bases, with 13 bases lying between them. Germline V CDR1 and CDR2: MNHEY, SMNVEV (reference sequence). The CDR3 spans 14 residues. The naive CD8 fraction comprised CD45RO-negative cells positively selected for CCR7 and excluded terminally differentiated effector memory CD45RA+ cells. This chain connects TRBV27 to TRBJ2-1; tentative D call: TRBD2 (5 bases). This clonotype was sampled from a young man in good health. Some clones in this sample may be carry-over from other donors' samples. Sequences were obtained from naive CD8+ T cells from PBMCs. The CDR3 sequence is CASSFVGLDNEQFF. CDR3 nucleotide sequence: TGTGCCAGCAGTTTCGTAGGACTCGATAATGAGCAGTTCTTC.